These 15 T cell receptor beta chains were all obtained from the same sample, sequenced in a study of response to subunit inactivated influenza vaccine. TCRdb re-called the RT-PCR reads through MiXCR, storing one row per CDR3 protein. There are about 530,000 distinct CDR3 sequences in the sample; approximately 12% occur only once, and 9.5% to 13% lies in the top ten. Source: PBMCs from blood, taken on the day of vaccination. The source is a man aged 45-65 years who received an inactivated influenza vaccine.

Ten or more counts support this clonotype. V is TRBV14 and J is TRBJ2-2; D perhaps matches TRBD1 (5 bases). Deletions cut 1 base from V and 4 bases from J, with 10 bases between. CDR1 is SGHDN and CDR2 is FVKESK in the germline V gene. The CDR3 has 15 amino acids. The CDR3 loop reads CASSQGQGSTGELFF. The DNA of the CDR3 is TGTGCCAGCAGCCAAGGCCAGGGTTCCACCGGGGAGCTGTTTTTT.

The gene calls are TRBV4-1 and TRBJ2-1; D is uncertain. From germline, CDR1 is MGHRA and CDR2 YSYEKL. The CDR3 is made up of 14 amino acids. The V gene lost 2 bases and the J gene lost 14 bases, with 19 bases spanning the gap. The CDR3 DNA is TGCGCCAGCAGCCAAAATCATCTCGAGGACCGTAAGTTCTTC. This translates into CASSQNHLEDRKFF.

This clonotype has a handful of counts. V gene TRBV6-2 or TRBV6-3 combines with J gene TRBJ1-5, with D hard to call. The CDR3 consists of 14 residues. V lost 2 bases to trimming and J lost 3 bases, with 8 bases between them. Germline V gene sequence: CDR1 MNHEY, CDR2 SVGEGT. The DNA of the CDR3 is TGTGCCAGCAGTTACGGCTCCGACAATCAGCCCCAGCATTTT. It encodes CASSYGSDNQPQHF.

This clonotype was counted between two and nine times. The chain links TRBV20-1 to TRBJ2-2, with D possibly matching TRBD1 (5 bases). The germline gives CDR1 DFQATT, CDR2 SNEGSKA (reference sequence). V shed 1 base and J shed 9 bases, with 15 bases lying between them. This CDR3 region has 14 residues. The CDR3 region is CSARGGPRTRELFF. The DNA for the CDR3 is TGCAGTGCTAGAGGGGGCCCAAGGACCCGGGAGCTGTTTTTT.

This clonotype has just a few counts. This chain links TRBV5-6 with TRBJ2-1; D not certain. V lost 1 base and J lost 4, with 9 bases in between. CDR1 and CDR2 from the germline V gene are SGHDT and YYEEEE. The CDR3 covers 14 residues. The CDR3 sequence: CASSLPVGYNEQFF. Here the CDR3 DNA reads TGTGCCAGCAGCTTGCCGGTCGGATACAATGAGCAGTTCTTC.

This clonotype was recorded at least ten times. The chain links TRBV7-8 to TRBJ1-3; perhaps TRBD1 as D (5 bases). The V gene's germline CDR1 is SGHVS and CDR2 FQNEAQ. The V end lost 5 bases, the J end lost 16 bases, and 18 bases lay between the germline ends. The CDR3 runs 12 residues. In nucleotides, the CDR3 is TGTGCCAGCAGCATAACCTACGGGACTTACTATTTT. It codes for CASSITYGTYYF.

In its sample, this clonotype was seen a few times. V usage is TRBV4-1 and J usage is TRBJ1-2; D remains ambiguous. V gave up 4 bases and J gave up 5 bases, with 17 bases separating them. This CDR3 comprises 15 residues. Germline assignment: CDR1 MGHRA and CDR2 YSYEKL. CDR3: CASSREEDGKYGYTF. The CDR3, as DNA: TGCGCCAGCAGCCGGGAGGAGGACGGCAAATATGGCTACACCTTC.

The genes are TRBV6-5 and TRBJ2-6; maybe TRBD1 (6 bases). Looked up from germline, CDR1 is MNHEY and CDR2 is SVGAGI. The CDR3 covers 16 residues. Trimming took off 2 bases at V and 7 bases at J, with 15 bases between the two ends. The CDR3 nucleotides read TGTGCCAGCAGTTACGGGACGACAGGAAAAGCCAACGTCCTGACTTTC. It is translated as CASSYGTTGKANVLTF.

The V call is TRBV20-1, the J call TRBJ2-3; D assignment may be TRBD1 or TRBD2 (5 bases each). The ends were cut back, 5 bases at V and 2 bases at J, with 11 bases in the middle. CDR3 length equals 13 residues. In germline, CDR1 is DFQATT, CDR2 SNEGSKA (reference sequence). The CDR3, as DNA: TGCAGTGCTCACACGGGACCCACAGATACGCAGTATTTT. It encodes CSAHTGPTDTQYF.

The V gene is TRBV3-1, the J gene TRBJ2-1; 10 bases are a match to TRBD2. This CDR3 has 16 amino acids. Unmatched junction bases numbered 7, after V lost 4 bases and J lost 4 bases. Germline V gene data show CDR1 as LGHDT and CDR2 as YNNKEL (reference sequence). The CDR3 region is CASSPQRGGRYNEQFF. DNA for the CDR3: TGTGCCAGCAGCCCCCAGCGGGGGGGCCGATACAATGAGCAGTTCTTC.

This clonotype was observed a few times. The V gene is TRBV3-1, the J gene TRBJ2-2; unclear D gene. This CDR3 has 15 amino acids. Looked up from germline, CDR1 is LGHDT and CDR2 is YNNKEL (reference sequence). Trimming pared 2 bases from V and 2 bases from J, leaving 9 bases between. The CDR3 reads CASSQWGLNTGELFF. The CDR3, as DNA: TGTGCCAGCAGCCAATGGGGTTTAAACACCGGGGAGCTGTTTTTT.

The chain couples TRBV28 to TRBJ2-5, with TRBD2 matching 8 bases. CDR1 and CDR2 from the germline V gene are MDHEN and SYDVKM. There are 15 residues in the CDR3. The trim removed 3 bases at V and 5 bases at J, leaving 8 bases unmatched. Here the CDR3 DNA reads TGTGCCAGCAGTTTCAGCGGGAGCTTGGATGAGACCCAGTACTTC. It codes for CASSFSGSLDETQYF.

The CDR3 region has the DNA TGTGCCAGCAGCCAATTTAGTCTGCCCGGGATGGGGGAGCTGTTTTTT. It yields the protein CASSQFSLPGMGELFF. This chain connects TRBV3-1 to TRBJ2-2, with D maybe TRBD2 (5 bases). Germline lookup yields CDR1 LGHDT and CDR2 YNNKEL (reference sequence). V gave up 2 bases and J gave up 8 bases, with 18 bases separating them. This CDR3 spans 16 amino acids.

This clonotype has only a few counts. The CDR3 nucleotides read TGTGCCAGCAAAATTGTCCTCCACTCCTACGAGCAGTACTTC. It translates to CASKIVLHSYEQYF. The rearrangement joins TRBV27 to TRBJ2-7; D remains ambiguous. The CDR3 is made up of 14 amino acids. Germline-derived CDR1 and CDR2 are MNHEY and SMNVEV (reference sequence). V lost 7 bases and J lost 0, with 13 bases in between.

This clonotype appeared a few times. The chain recombines TRBV7-2 with TRBJ2-5; 8 bases are a match to TRBD2. The trim removed 5 bases at V and 5 bases at J, leaving 10 bases unmatched. The germline V gene has CDR1 SGHTA and CDR2 FQGNSA. There are 15 residues in the CDR3. The CDR3 region is CASSPQRLAFETQYF. Written as DNA, the CDR3 is TGTGCCAGCAGCCCCCAGCGACTAGCGTTCGAGACCCAGTACTTC. The full variable domain, its missing parts supplied by reference TRBV7-2 and TRBJ2-5, is GAGVSQSPSNKVTEKGKDVELRCDPISGHTALYWYRQSLGQGLEFLIYFQGNSAPDKSGLPSDRFSAERTGGSVSTLTIQRTQQEDSAVYLCASSPQRLAFETQYFGPGTRLLVL.